These T cell receptor beta chains were read from a single sample in a study of blood T cell repertoires in COVID-19. TCRdb's copy holds only in-frame clones and misses some; the assay was immunoSEQ multiplex PCR. The sample holds 250,000 to 350,000 clones, 70% to 90% seen once. Sequenced: PBMCs or T cells enriched from blood (not recorded which). These receptors came from a woman in her twenties or thirties who had recovered from COVID-19. Each CDR3 is given with its conserved first and last residue. The order of the fields is D gene, J gene, V gene, clone size, CDR3 length, CDR3 DNA, CDR3 protein. A D gene is named only where the DNA matches it firmly. Expanded clones are given a class, and other clones once, few, many or no size at all.

TRBD1,TRBJ1-1,TRBV5-4,-,14,TGTGCCAGCAGCAGACAGGGGGCGGACACTGAAGCTTTCTTT,CASSRQGADTEAFF
-,TRBJ2-5,TRBV11-3,once,14,TGTGCCAGCAGCCCGGACGGGCAGGGTCAGACCCAGTACTTC,CASSPDGQGQTQYF
TRBD2,TRBJ2-1,TRBV4-1,-,16,TGCGCCAGCAGCCACGGACTAGCGGGAGTAGCAAATGAGCAGTTCTTC,CASSHGLAGVANEQFF
-,TRBJ1-1,TRBV11-2,-,15,TGTGCCAGCGAGGAGGGGCCCAATTTGAACACTGAAGCTTTCTTT,CASEEGPNLNTEAFF
-,TRBJ1-5,TRBV27,-,14,TGTGCCAGCAGTTTGCGGGGAAGCAATCAGCCCCAGCATTTT,CASSLRGSNQPQHF
TRBD2,TRBJ2-1,TRBV4-1,-,16,TGCGCCAGCAGCCAAGCTAGCGGGGGGCAGGACAATGAGCAGTTCTTC,CASSQASGGQDNEQFF
-,TRBJ1-1,TRBV2,-,13,TGTGCCAGCAGAGGCGGGGGGGGCACTGAAGCTTTCTTT,CASRGGGGTEAFF
TRBD2,TRBJ2-5,TRBV12-5,-,20,TGTGCTAGTGGTTTGGATCTTGGGGCCGGGACTAGCGGGGACCAAGAGACCCAGTACTTC,CASGLDLGAGTSGDQETQYF
-,TRBJ1-4,TRBV11-1,-,16,TGTGCCAGCAGCTCTAGGTTCCAGGGGATGGATGAAAAACTGTTTTTT,CASSSRFQGMDEKLFF
-,TRBJ1-5,TRBV12-3/TRBV12-4,-,13,TGTGCCAGCAGTGCTAGGTTAGCTCAGCCCCAGCATTTT,CASSARLAQPQHF
-,TRBJ1-1,TRBV9,-,14,TGTGCCAGCAGCCCCCGGGGAGCCATCTATGAAGCTTTCTTT,CASSPRGAIYEAFF
-,TRBJ2-1,TRBV28,few,17,TGTGCCAGCAGTTTATATCCGAGTAGCGGAAGCTACAATGAGCAGTTCTTC,CASSLYPSSGSYNEQFF
-,TRBJ1-2,TRBV30,once,11,TGTGCCTGGAGTCCTTCAGGTGGCTACACCTTC,CAWSPSGGYTF
-,TRBJ1-4,TRBV27,once,17,TGTGCCAGCAGTTTATCAGGAGTCACAGGGATTAATGAAAAACTGTTTTTT,CASSLSGVTGINEKLFF
-,TRBJ2-7,TRBV10-2,-,14,TGCGCCAGCAGTGAGACTATGCTTCACTACGAGCAGTACTTC,CASSETMLHYEQYF
-,TRBJ2-3,TRBV6-2/TRBV6-3,-,15,TGTGCCAGCAGTCGCGGCCTCACACGGTCAGATACGCAGTATTTT,CASSRGLTRSDTQYF
-,TRBJ1-4,TRBV30,-,14,TGTGCCTGGAGTAATCTCGCAACTAATGAAAAACTGTTTTTT,CAWSNLATNEKLFF
-,TRBJ1-4,TRBV19,-,16,TGTGCCAGTAGGGGCAGCGATTTGGGACTAAGGGAAAAACTGTTTTTT,CASRGSDLGLREKLFF
-,TRBJ1-1,TRBV11-2,-,13,TGTGCCAGCAGCTTACACGCCCGGACTGAAGCTTTCTTT,CASSLHARTEAFF
-,TRBJ2-7,TRBV12-3/TRBV12-4,-,13,TGTGCCAGCAGTGCCCGTGGGGGCGGCGAGCAGTACTTC,CASSARGGGEQYF
-,TRBJ2-3,TRBV30,-,18,TGTGCCTGGAGTGGTCTAGCGAGTGGGTCCTACTTCACAGATACGCAGTATTTT,CAWSGLASGSYFTDTQYF
-,TRBJ1-4,TRBV5-1,-,15,TGCGCCAGCAGTCTAGTAGGGGCGATAGAAGAAAAACTGTTTTTT,CASSLVGAIEEKLFF
-,TRBJ2-2,TRBV5-1,-,14,TGCGCCAGCAGCTTGGCACAGGTCTCCGGGGAGCTGTTTTTT,CASSLAQVSGELFF
TRBD1,TRBJ2-3,TRBV2,-,15,TGTGCCAGCAGTGTATGGGACAGGGACACAGATACGCAGTATTTT,CASSVWDRDTDTQYF
-,TRBJ2-5,TRBV11-2,-,13,TGTGCCAGCAGCTTAGACTACCAAGAGACCCAGTACTTC,CASSLDYQETQYF
-,TRBJ1-6,TRBV21-1,-,13,TGTGCCTCCCGCAGACAGGGCAATTCACCCCTCCACTTT,CASRRQGNSPLHF
TRBD1,TRBJ1-4,TRBV5-6,-,12,TGTGCCAGCAGCACCGACAGGGGAAAACTGTTTTTT,CASSTDRGKLFF
TRBD2,TRBJ2-7,TRBV18,-,17,TGTGCCAGCTCATCCACTAGCGGGGGGGGAACGGGGAACGAGCAGTACTTC,CASSSTSGGGTGNEQYF
-,TRBJ2-5,TRBV5-4,-,14,TGTGCCAGCAGCTTGGCGTCGCGGAAAGAGACCCAGTACTTC,CASSLASRKETQYF
TRBD1,TRBJ2-7,TRBV11-2,-,16,TGTGCCAGCAGCTCCACACCAACGACAACAGGGGTCGAGCAGTACTTC,CASSSTPTTTGVEQYF
-,TRBJ2-7,TRBV2,-,12,TGTGCCAGCATGGGGCAGGACTACGAGCAGTACTTC,CASMGQDYEQYF
TRBD2,TRBJ2-7,TRBV9,-,19,TGTGCCAGCAGCGTAGTGGACGACATTTCTAGCGGGAAACGGAACGAGCAGTACTTC,CASSVVDDISSGKRNEQYF
TRBD2,TRBJ2-3,TRBV10-2,-,17,TGCGCCAGCCAACCTTATAAAGCGGGGGGCGGCACAGATACGCAGTATTTT,CASQPYKAGGGTDTQYF
-,TRBJ1-2,TRBV28,-,13,TGTGCCAGCAGGCAGACAGACAACTATGGCTACACCTTC,CASRQTDNYGYTF
TRBD2,TRBJ2-1,TRBV10-3,-,18,TGTGCCATCAGTGAGTCCGGAGCGGGGGGGGAGATATACAATGAGCAGTTCTTC,CAISESGAGGEIYNEQFF
-,TRBJ2-5,TRBV29-1,-,12,TGCAGCGTTTTGGGCCTTAGGGAGACCCAGTACTTC,CSVLGLRETQYF
-,TRBJ2-5,TRBV5-1,-,13,TGCGCCAGCAGCTCGCCCCCCTATCGGACCCAGTACTTC,CASSSPPYRTQYF
TRBD2,TRBJ2-7,TRBV6-5,few,15,TGTGCCAGCAGGGGGGGACTAGCTAGCTCCTACGAGCAGTACTTC,CASRGGLASSYEQYF
-,TRBJ1-6,TRBV10-3,once,14,TGTGCCATCAGTGGGGGACAAGATAATTCACCCCTCCACTTT,CAISGGQDNSPLHF
TRBD1,TRBJ1-6,TRBV5-1,many,15,TGCGCCAGCAGCCAGAAGGGACAGGGGGGATCACCCCTCCACTTT,CASSQKGQGGSPLHF
-,TRBJ1-2,TRBV5-6,-,14,TGTGCCAGCAGCTTGGAACCGACGGGGTATGGCTACACCTTC,CASSLEPTGYGYTF
-,TRBJ1-5,TRBV27,-,13,TGTGCCAGCAGTTTCTCCAGCAATCAGCCCCAGCATTTT,CASSFSSNQPQHF
TRBD1,TRBJ1-2,TRBV7-2,-,14,TGTGCCACCCAAAAACAGGGGGGTAACTATGGCTACACCTTC,CATQKQGGNYGYTF
-,TRBJ1-4,TRBV3-1/TRBV3-2,-,13,TGTGCCAGCAGCTCTAGGGGGAATGAAAAACTGTTTTTT,CASSSRGNEKLFF
-,TRBJ1-1,TRBV10-3,-,10,TGTGCCATAGGACAGTTTGAAGCTTTCTTT,CAIGQFEAFF
TRBD1,TRBJ1-6,TRBV6-2/TRBV6-3,-,15,TGTGCCAGCAGTGCCGGGACAGGGGAGCGTTCACCCCTCCACTTT,CASSAGTGERSPLHF
-,TRBJ1-3,TRBV6-5,-,14,TGTGCCAGCAGAACAGGGTTCTCTGGAAACACCATATATTTT,CASRTGFSGNTIYF
-,TRBJ2-5,TRBV3-1/TRBV3-2,-,14,TGTGCCAGCAGCCATCGGACTTCTCAAGAGACCCAGTACTTC,CASSHRTSQETQYF
-,TRBJ1-2,TRBV20-1,-,11,TGCAGCCGATCAGCTAACTATGGCTACACCTTC,CSRSANYGYTF
TRBD1,TRBJ2-1,TRBV16,-,16,TGTGCCAGCAGCCAACCCGACAGGGGTGAGCTAGATGAGCAGTTCTTC,CASSQPDRGELDEQFF
-,TRBJ1-1,TRBV30,few,17,TGTGCCTGGAGTGTAGGGGGGGGATTAATTCTGAACACTGAAGCTTTCTTT,CAWSVGGGLILNTEAFF
TRBD1,TRBJ1-2,TRBV6-5,-,14,TGTGCCAGCAGTACCGGGACAGGGGCATATGGCTACACCTTC,CASSTGTGAYGYTF
TRBD2,TRBJ2-3,TRBV7-9,few,19,TGTGCCAGCAGCCCCAAGAGGTGGGGGCGGGAGGGACGCACAGATACGCAGTATTTT,CASSPKRWGREGRTDTQYF
TRBD1,TRBJ1-1,TRBV7-6,-,14,TGTGCCAGCAGCTTGACAGGGGGCACGACTGAAGCTTTCTTT,CASSLTGGTTEAFF
TRBD1,TRBJ1-2,TRBV6-5,-,15,TGTGCCAGCAGGCCTTGGGGGCAGGGGGCGTTGGGCTACACCTTC,CASRPWGQGALGYTF